This T cell receptor beta chain was sequenced in a study of T cell changes during pregnancy in multiple sclerosis. Repertoires were generated with immunoSEQ multiplex PCR, while TCRdb's copy carries only in-frame clones and drops some. Seen here are some 70,000 clones, around nine tenths observed once, and the top ten hold approximately 3.3%. CDR1 SEHNR and CDR2 FQNEAQ come from the germline V gene (reference sequence). V was pared by 2 bases and J by 1 base, with 9 bases between. The CDR3 covers 14 residues. The J gene is TRBJ2-7, the V gene TRBV7-9, with D possibly TRBD2 on 6 matching bases. Source: peripheral blood, taken before pregnancy. The sequence was collected from a female donor with multiple sclerosis, enrolled in a pregnancy study. The chain's CDR3 is CASSLNGGSYEQYF. Here the CDR3 DNA reads TGTGCCAGCAGCTTAAACGGGGGATCCTACGAGCAGTACTTC.